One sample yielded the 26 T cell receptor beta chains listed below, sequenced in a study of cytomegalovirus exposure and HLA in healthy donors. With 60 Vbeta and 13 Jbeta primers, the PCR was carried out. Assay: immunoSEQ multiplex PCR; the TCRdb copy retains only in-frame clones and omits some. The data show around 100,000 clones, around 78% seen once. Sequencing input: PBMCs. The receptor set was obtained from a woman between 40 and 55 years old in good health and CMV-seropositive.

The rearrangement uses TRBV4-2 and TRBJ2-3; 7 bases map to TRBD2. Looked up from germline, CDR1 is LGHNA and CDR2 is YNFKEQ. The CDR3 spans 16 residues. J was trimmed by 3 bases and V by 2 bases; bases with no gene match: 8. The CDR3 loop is CASSQLAGEGTDTQYF. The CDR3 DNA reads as TGTGCCAGCAGCCAACTTGCGGGAGAGGGGACAGATACGCAGTATTTT.

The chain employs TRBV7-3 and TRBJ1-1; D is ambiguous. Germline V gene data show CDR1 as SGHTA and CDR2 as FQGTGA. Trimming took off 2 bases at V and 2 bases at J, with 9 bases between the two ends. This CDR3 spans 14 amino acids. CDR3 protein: CASSLSPGNTEAFF. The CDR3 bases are TGTGCCAGCAGCTTATCCCCAGGAAACACTGAAGCTTTCTTT.

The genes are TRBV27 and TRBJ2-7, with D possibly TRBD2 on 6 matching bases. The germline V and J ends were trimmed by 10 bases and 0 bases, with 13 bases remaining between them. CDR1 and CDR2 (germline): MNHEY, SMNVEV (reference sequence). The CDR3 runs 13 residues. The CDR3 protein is CATALTSSYEQYF. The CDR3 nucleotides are TGTGCCACCGCCCTGACTAGCTCCTACGAGCAGTACTTC.

The CDR3 nucleotides read TGCGCCAGCAGCCAATTCCCCTTCGGAGGGTCCTACGAGCAGTACTTC. Its protein product is CASSQFPFGGSYEQYF. The gene calls are TRBV4-3 and TRBJ2-7; maybe TRBD2 (6 bases). The germline V gene encodes CDR1 LGHNA and CDR2 YSLEER. This CDR3 is built from 16 residues. Trimming pared 2 bases from V and 1 base from J, leaving 15 bases between.

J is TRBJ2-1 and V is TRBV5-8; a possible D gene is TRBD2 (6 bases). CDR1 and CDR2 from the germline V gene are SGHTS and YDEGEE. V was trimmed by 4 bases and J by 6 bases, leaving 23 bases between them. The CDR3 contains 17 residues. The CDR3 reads CASSLGTSNLGGNEQFF. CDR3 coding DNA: TGTGCCAGCAGCCTTGGGACTTCCAACCTTGGGGGCAATGAGCAGTTCTTC. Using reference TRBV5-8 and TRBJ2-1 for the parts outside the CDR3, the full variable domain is EAGVTQSPTHLIKTRGQQATLRCSPISGHTSVYWYQQALGLGLQFLLWYDEGEERNRGNFPPRFSGRQFPNYSSELNVNALELEDSALYLCASSLGTSNLGGNEQFFGPGTRLTVL.

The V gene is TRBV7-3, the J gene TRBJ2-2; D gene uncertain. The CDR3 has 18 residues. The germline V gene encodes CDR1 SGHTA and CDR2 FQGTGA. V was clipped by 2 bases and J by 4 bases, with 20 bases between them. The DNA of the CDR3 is TGTGCCAGCAGCTTAGGTCCGGGTTCATCCACCGCCACCGGGGAGCTGTTTTTT. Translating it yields CASSLGPGSSTATGELFF. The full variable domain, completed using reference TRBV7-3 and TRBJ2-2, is GAGVSQTPSNKVTEKGKYVELRCDPISGHTALYWYRQSLGQGPEFLIYFQGTGAADDSGLPNDRFFAVRPEGSVSTLKIQRTERGDSAVYLCASSLGPGSSTATGELFFGEGSRLTVL.

The CDR3 spells CASSPAWESRVGEQFF. CDR3 in DNA: TGTGCCAGCAGCCCGGCATGGGAGAGTCGGGTCGGTGAGCAGTTCTTC. This chain joins TRBV7-8 and TRBJ2-1; D possibly corresponds to TRBD2 (5 bases). This CDR3 has 16 amino acids. Germline lookup yields CDR1 SGHVS and CDR2 FQNEAQ. The germline V and J ends were trimmed by 5 bases and 9 bases, with 23 bases remaining between them. The full variable domain, with the rest looked up from reference TRBV7-8 and TRBJ2-1, is GAGVSQSPRYKVAKRGQDVALRCDPISGHVSLFWYQQALGQGPEFLTYFQNEAQLDKSGLPSDRFFAERPEGSVSTLKIQRTQQEDSAVYLCASSPAWESRVGEQFFGPGTRLTVL.

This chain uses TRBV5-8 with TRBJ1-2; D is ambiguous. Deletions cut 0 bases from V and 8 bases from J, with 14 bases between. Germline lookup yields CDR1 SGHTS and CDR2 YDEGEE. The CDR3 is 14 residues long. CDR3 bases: TGTGCCAGCAGCTTGGACCCCGGTCGCGGGGGCTACACCTTC. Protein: CASSLDPGRGGYTF.

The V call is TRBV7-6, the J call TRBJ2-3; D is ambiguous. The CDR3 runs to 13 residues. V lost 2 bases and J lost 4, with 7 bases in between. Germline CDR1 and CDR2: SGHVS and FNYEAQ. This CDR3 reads CASSLPVADTQYF. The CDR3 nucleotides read TGTGCCAGCAGCTTACCCGTAGCAGATACGCAGTATTTT.

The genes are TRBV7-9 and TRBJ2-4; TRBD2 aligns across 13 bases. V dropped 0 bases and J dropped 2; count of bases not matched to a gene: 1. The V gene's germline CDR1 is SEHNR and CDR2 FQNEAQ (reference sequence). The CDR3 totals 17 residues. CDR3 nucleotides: TGTGCCAGCAGCTTAGCCGGGACTAGCGGGACCAAAAACATTCAGTACTTC. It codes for CASSLAGTSGTKNIQYF. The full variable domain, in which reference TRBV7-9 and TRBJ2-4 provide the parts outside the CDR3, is DTGVSQNPRHKITKRGQNVTFRCDPISEHNRLYWYRQTLGQGPEFLTYFQNEAQLEKSRLLSDRFSAERPKGSFSTLEIQRTEQGDSAMYLCASSLAGTSGTKNIQYFGAGTRLSVL.

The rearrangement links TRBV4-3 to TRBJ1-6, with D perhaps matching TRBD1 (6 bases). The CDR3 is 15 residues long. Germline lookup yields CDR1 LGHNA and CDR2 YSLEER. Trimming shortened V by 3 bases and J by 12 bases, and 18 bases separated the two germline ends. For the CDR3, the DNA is TGCGCCAGCAGCCATGGGACATCAGCCGAGTTACCCCTCCACTTT. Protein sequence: CASSHGTSAELPLHF.

CDR3 nucleotide sequence: TGTGCCAGCTCACCGACTATTGAGTCCGGAAACACCATATATTTT. Its translation is CASSPTIESGNTIYF. This chain joins TRBV18 and TRBJ1-3; D is undetermined. V was shortened by 3 bases and J by 4 bases, with 13 bases between the two germline ends. Germline CDR1 KGHSH, CDR2 LQKENI. The CDR3 covers 15 residues.

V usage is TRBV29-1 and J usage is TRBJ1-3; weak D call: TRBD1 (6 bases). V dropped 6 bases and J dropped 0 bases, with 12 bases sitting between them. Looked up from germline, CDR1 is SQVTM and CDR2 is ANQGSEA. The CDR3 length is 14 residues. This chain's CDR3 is CSVAPGDSGNTIYF. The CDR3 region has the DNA TGCAGCGTGGCGCCAGGGGACTCTGGAAACACCATATATTTT.

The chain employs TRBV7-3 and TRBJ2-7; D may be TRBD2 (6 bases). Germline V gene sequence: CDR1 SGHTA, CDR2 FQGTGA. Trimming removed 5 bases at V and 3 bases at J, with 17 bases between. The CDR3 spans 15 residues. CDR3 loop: CASSPSPAGFYEQYF. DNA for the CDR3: TGTGCCAGCAGCCCAAGTCCGGCGGGATTCTACGAGCAGTACTTC.

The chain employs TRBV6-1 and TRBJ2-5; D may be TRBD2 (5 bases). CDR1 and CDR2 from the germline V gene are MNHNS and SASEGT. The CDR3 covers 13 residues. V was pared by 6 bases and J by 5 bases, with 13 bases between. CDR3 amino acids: CASRVRGSETQYF. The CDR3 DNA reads TGTGCCAGCAGGGTCCGGGGTTCGGAGACCCAGTACTTC.

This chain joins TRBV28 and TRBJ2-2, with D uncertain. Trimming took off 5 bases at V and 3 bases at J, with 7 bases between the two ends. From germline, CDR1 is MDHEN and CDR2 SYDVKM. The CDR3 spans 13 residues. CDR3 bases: TGTGCCAGCAGTAAACAAGACACCGGGGAGCTGTTTTTT. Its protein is CASSKQDTGELFF.

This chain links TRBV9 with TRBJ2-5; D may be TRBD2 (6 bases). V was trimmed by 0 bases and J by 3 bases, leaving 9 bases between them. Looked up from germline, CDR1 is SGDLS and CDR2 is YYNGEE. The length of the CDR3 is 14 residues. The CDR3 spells CASSVGLVEETQYF. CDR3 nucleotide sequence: TGTGCCAGCAGCGTAGGACTAGTTGAAGAGACCCAGTACTTC. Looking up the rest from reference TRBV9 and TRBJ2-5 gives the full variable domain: DSGVTQTPKHLITATGQRVTLRCSPRSGDLSVYWYQQSLDQGLQFLIQYYNGEERAKGNILERFSAQQFPDLHSELNLSSLELGDSALYFCASSVGLVEETQYFGPGTRLLVL.

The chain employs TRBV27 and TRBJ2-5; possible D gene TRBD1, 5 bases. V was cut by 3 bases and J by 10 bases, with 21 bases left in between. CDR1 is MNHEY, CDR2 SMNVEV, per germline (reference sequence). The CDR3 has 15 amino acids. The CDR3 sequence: CASSFEAGKREVQYF. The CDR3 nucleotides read TGTGCCAGCAGTTTCGAGGCAGGGAAAAGAGAGGTCCAGTACTTC.

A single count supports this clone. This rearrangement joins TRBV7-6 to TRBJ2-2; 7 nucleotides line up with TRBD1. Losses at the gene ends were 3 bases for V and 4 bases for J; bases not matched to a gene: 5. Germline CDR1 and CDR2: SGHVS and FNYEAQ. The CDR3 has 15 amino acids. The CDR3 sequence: CASSLPQGPTGELFF. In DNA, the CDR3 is TGTGCCAGCAGCTTGCCACAGGGGCCCACCGGGGAGCTGTTTTTT.

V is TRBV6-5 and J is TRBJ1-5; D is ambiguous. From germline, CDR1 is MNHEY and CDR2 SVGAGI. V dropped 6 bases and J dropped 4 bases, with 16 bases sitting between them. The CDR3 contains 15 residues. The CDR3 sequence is CASRIAALMNQPQHF. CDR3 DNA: TGTGCCAGCAGGATTGCGGCGTTAATGAATCAGCCCCAGCATTTT.

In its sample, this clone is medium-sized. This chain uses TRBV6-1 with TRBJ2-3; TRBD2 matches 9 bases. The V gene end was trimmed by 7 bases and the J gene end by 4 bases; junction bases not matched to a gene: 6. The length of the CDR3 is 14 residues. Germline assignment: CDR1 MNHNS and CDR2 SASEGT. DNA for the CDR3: TGTGCCAGCAACGTTGGGACTAGCCCAGATACGCAGTATTTT. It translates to CASNVGTSPDTQYF.

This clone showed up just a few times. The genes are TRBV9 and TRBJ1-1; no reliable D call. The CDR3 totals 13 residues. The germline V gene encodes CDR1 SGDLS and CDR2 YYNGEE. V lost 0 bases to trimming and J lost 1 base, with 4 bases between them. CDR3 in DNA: TGTGCCAGCAGCGTAGACGGGAACACTGAAGCTTTCTTT. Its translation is CASSVDGNTEAFF.

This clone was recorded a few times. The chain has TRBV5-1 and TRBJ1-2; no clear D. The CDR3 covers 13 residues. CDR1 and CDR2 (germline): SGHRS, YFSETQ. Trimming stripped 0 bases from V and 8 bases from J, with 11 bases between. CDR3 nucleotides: TGCGCCAGCAGCTTGGGGGGAGAGCCCGGCTACACCTTC. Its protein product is CASSLGGEPGYTF.

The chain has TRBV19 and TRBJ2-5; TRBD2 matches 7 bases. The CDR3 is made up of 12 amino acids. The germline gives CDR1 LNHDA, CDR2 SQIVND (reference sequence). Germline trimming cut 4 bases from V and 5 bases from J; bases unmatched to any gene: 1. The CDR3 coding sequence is TGTGCCAGTAGTAGGCGGGAGGAGACCCAGTACTTC. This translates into CASSRREETQYF.

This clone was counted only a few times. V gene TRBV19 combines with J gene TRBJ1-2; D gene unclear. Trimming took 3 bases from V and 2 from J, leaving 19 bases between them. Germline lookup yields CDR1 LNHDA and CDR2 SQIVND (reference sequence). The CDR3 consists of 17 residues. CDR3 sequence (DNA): TGTGCCAGTAGTATTAGGCGACGGGGAACGCCGAACTATGGCTACACCTTC. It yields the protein CASSIRRRGTPNYGYTF.

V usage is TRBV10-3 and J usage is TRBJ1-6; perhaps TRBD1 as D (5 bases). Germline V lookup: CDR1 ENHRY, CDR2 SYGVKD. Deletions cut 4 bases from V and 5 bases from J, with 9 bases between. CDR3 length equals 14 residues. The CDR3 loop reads CAISADSHNSPLHF. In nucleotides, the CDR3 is TGTGCCATCAGTGCAGACAGCCATAATTCACCCCTCCACTTT.